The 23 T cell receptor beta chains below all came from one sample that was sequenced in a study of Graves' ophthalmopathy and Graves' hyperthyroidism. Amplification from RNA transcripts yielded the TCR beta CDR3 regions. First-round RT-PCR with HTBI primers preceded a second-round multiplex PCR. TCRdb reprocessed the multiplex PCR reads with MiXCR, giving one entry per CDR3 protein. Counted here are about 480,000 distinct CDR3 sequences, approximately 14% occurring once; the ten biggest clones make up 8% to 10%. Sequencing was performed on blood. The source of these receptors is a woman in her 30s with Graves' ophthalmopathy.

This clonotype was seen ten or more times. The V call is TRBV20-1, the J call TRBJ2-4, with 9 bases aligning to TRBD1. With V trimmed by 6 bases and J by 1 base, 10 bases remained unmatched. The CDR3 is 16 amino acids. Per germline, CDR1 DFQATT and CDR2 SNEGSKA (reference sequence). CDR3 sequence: CSALLDRGFAKNIQYF. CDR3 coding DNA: TGCAGTGCCCTTTTGGACAGGGGTTTTGCCAAAAACATTCAGTACTTC.

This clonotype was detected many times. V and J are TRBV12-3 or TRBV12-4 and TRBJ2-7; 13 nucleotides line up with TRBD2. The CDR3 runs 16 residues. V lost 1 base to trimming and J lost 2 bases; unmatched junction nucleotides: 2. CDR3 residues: CASSLELAGGPYEQYF. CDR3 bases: TGTGCCAGCAGTTTAGAACTAGCGGGAGGGCCCTACGAGCAGTACTTC.

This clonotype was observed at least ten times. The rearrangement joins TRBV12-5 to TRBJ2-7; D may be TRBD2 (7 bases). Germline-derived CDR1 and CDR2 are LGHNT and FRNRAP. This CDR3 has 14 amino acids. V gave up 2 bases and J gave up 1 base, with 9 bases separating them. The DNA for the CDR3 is TGTGCTAGTGGTTTGAGGGGGGGGTCCTACGAGCAGTACTTC. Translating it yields CASGLRGGSYEQYF.

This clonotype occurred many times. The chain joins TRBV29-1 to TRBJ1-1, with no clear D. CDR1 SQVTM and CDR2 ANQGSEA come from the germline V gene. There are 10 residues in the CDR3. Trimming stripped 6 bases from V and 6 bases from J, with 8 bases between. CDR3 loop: CSVAGSEAFF. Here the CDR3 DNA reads TGCAGCGTGGCCGGGTCTGAAGCTTTCTTT.

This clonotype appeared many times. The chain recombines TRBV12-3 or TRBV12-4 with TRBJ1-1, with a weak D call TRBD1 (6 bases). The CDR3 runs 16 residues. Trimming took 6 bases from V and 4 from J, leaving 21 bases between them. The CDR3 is CASSPLTGPWGTEAFF. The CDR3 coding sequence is TGTGCCAGCAGCCCGTTAACAGGGCCGTGGGGCACTGAAGCTTTCTTT.

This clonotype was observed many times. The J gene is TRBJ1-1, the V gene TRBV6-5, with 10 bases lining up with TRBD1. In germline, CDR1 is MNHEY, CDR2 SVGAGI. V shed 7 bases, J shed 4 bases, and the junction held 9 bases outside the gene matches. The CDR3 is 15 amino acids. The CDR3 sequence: CASTLGQGGGTEAFF. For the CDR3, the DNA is TGTGCCAGCACCCTAGGACAGGGGGGCGGCACTGAAGCTTTCTTT.

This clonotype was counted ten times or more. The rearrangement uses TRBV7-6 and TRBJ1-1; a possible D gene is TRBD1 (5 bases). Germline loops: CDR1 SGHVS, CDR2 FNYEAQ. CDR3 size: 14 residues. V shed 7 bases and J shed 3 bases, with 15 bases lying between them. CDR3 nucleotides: TGTGCCAGCACCACCGGGAGGGGCCACACTGAAGCTTTCTTT. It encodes CASTTGRGHTEAFF.

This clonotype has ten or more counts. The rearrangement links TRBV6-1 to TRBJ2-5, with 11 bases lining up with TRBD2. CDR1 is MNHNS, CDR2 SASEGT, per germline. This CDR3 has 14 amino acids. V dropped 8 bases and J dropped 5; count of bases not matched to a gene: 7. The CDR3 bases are TGTGCCAGCTCTCCGGGACTAGCGGTGGAGACCCAGTACTTC. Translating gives CASSPGLAVETQYF.

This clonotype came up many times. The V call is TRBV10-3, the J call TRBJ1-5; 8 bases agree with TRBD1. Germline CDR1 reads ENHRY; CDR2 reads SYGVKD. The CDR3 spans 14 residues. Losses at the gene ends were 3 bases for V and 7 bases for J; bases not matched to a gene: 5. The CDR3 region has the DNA TGTGCCATCAGTGACCGACAGGGGTCACAGCCCCAGCATTTT. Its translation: CAISDRQGSQPQHF.

CDR3 nucleotides: TGTGCCAGCAGTGACATGAGAGAGACCCAGTACTTC. Translation gives CASSDMRETQYF. The chain uses TRBV2 and TRBJ2-5; D gene ambiguous. In germline, CDR1 is SNHLY, CDR2 FYNNEI. This CDR3 region has 12 residues. The ends were cut back, 3 bases at V and 4 bases at J, with 6 bases in the middle. The full variable domain, in which reference TRBV2 and TRBJ2-5 provide the parts outside the CDR3, is EPEVTQTPSHQVTQMGQEVILRCVPISNHLYFYWYRQILGQKVEFLVSFYNNEISEKSEIFDDQFSVERPDGSNFTLKIRSTKLEDSAMYFCASSDMRETQYFGPGTRLLVL.

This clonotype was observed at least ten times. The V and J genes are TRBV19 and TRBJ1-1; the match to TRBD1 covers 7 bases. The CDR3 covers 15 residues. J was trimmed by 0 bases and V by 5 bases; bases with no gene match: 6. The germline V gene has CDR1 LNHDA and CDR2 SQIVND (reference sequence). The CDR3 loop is CASSPWTGMNTEAFF. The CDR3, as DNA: TGTGCCAGTAGTCCCTGGACAGGCATGAACACTGAAGCTTTCTTT.

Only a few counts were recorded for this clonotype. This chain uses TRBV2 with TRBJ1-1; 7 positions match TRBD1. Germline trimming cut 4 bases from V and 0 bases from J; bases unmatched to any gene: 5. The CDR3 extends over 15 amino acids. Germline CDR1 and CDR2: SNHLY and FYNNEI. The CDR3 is CASSGTGGLNTEAFF. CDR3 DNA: TGTGCCAGCAGTGGGACAGGCGGGCTGAACACTGAAGCTTTCTTT.

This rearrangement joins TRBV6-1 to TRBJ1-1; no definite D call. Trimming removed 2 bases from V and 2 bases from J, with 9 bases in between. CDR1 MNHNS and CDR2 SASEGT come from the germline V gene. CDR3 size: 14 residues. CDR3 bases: TGTGCCAGCAGTGAACGTTGGGTAAACACTGAAGCTTTCTTT. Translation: CASSERWVNTEAFF.

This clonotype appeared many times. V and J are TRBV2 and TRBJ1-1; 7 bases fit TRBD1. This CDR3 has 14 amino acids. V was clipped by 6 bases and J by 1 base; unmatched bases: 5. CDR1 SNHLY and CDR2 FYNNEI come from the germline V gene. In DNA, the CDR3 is TGTGCCAGCAGACGTAGGGGGCCGAACACTGAAGCTTTCTTT. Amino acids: CASRRRGPNTEAFF.

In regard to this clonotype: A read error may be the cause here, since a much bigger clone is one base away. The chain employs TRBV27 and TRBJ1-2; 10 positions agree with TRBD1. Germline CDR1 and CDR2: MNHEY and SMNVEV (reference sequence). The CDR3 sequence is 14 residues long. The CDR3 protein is CASSGTTGGFGFTF. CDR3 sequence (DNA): TGTGCCAGCAGTGGGACGACAGGGGGCTTTGGCTTCACCTTC.

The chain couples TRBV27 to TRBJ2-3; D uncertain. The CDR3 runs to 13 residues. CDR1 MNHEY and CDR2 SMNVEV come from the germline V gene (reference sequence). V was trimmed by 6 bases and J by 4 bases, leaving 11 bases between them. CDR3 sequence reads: CASSLSAADTQYF. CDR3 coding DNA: TGTGCCAGCAGCCTATCCGCGGCAGATACGCAGTATTTT.

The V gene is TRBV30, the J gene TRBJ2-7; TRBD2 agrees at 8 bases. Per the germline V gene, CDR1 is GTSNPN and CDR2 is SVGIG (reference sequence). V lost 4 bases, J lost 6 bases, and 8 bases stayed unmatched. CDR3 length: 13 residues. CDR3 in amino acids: CAWNEAGVGEQYF. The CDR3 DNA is TGTGCCTGGAACGAAGCGGGAGTCGGCGAGCAGTACTTC.

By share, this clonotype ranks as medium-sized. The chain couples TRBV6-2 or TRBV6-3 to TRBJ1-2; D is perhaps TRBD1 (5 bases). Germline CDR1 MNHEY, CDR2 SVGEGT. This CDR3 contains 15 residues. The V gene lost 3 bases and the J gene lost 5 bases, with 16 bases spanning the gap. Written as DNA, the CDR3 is TGTGCCAGCAGTTATGTCGTCGACAGTCCTTATGGCTACACCTTC. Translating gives CASSYVVDSPYGYTF.

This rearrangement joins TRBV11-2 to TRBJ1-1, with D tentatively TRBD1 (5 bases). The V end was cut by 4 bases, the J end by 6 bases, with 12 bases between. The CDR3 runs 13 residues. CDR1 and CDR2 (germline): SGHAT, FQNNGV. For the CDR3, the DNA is TGTGCCAGCAGCTCCTGGTCGGGGGCTGAAGCTTTCTTT. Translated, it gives CASSSWSGAEAFF.

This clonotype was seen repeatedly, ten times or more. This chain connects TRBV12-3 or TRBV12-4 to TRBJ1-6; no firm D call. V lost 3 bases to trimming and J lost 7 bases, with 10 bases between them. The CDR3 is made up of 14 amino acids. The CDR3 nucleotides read TGTGCCAGCAGTTTTACGGGGATCAATTCACCCCTCCACTTT. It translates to CASSFTGINSPLHF.

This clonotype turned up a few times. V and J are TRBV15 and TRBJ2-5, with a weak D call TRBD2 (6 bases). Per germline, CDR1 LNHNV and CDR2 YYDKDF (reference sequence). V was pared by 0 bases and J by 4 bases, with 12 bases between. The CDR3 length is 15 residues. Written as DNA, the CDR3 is TGTGCCACCAGCAGAGATGGAAGGCGGGGAGAGACCCAGTACTTC. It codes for CATSRDGRRGETQYF.

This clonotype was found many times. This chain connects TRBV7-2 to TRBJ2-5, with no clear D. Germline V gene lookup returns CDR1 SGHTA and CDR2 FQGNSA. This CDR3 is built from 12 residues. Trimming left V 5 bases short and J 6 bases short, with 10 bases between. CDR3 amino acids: CASSPGPKTQYF. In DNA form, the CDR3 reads TGTGCCAGCAGCCCGGGTCCGAAGACCCAGTACTTC.

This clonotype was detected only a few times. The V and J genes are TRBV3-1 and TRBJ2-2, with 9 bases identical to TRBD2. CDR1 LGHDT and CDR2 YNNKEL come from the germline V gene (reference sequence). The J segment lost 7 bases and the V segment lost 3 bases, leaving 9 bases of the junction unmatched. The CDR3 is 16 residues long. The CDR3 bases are TGTGCCAGCAGCCATGGCGGGGGGGCCGGGAGCGGGGAGCTGTTTTTT. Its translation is CASSHGGGAGSGELFF. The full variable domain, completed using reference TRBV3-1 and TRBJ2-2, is DTAVSQTPKYLVTQMGNDKSIKCEQNLGHDTMYWYKQDSKKFLKIMFSYNNKELIINETVPNRFSPKSPDKAHLNLHINSLELGDSAVYFCASSHGGGAGSGELFFGEGSRLTVL.